Listed here are 13 T cell receptor beta chains from one sample, sequenced in a study of a mutant IDH1 vaccine in newly diagnosed glioma. The time point is: week 35, safety follow-up. Doses comprised 300 ug of mutant IDH1 20-mer peptide each, plus topical imiquimod. The antigens these receptors bind are not known. TCRdb's copy holds only in-frame clones and misses some; the assay was immunoSEQ multiplex PCR. The table records tens of thousands of clones, roughly 81% of them present only once. The specimen comprised PBMCs, sampled from a glioma patient whose treatment included an IDH1 peptide vaccine. Receptor source: a middle-aged man with glioma.

J is TRBJ2-5 and V is TRBV19; D may be TRBD2 (5 bases). The V and J ends lost 5 bases and 2 bases respectively, with 9 bases between them. Looked up from germline, CDR1 is LNHDA and CDR2 is SQIVND (reference sequence). The CDR3 is 13 amino acids. Here the CDR3 reads CASSPSGQETQYF. DNA of the CDR3: TGTGCCAGTAGTCCCTCGGGGCAAGAGACCCAGTACTTC.

The V gene is TRBV29-1, the J gene TRBJ2-3, with TRBD1 as a possible D gene (6 bases). V was cut by 3 bases and J by 1 base, with 11 bases left in between. The CDR3 extends over 14 amino acids. CDR1 and CDR2 from the germline V gene are SQVTM and ANQGSEA. The CDR3 coding sequence is TGCAGCGTTGAGAAGGGGGTGGGCACAGATACGCAGTATTTT. Encoded protein: CSVEKGVGTDTQYF.

This chain uses TRBV5-1 with TRBJ2-3; TRBD2 matches at 13 bases. The junction had 8 bases not matched to a gene; V was cut back by 7 bases and J by 0 bases. The CDR3 length is 17 residues. Germline CDR1 SGHRS, CDR2 YFSETQ. The CDR3 DNA sequence: TGCGCCAGCGGACCGGGACTAGCGGGGCTTAGCACAGATACGCAGTATTTT. This gives the protein CASGPGLAGLSTDTQYF.

This rearrangement joins TRBV5-1 to TRBJ2-3, with D possibly called TRBD1 or TRBD2 (5 bases each). The germline gives CDR1 SGHRS, CDR2 YFSETQ. The CDR3 has 13 residues. V lost 5 bases, J lost 6 bases, and 13 bases lay in between. The CDR3 reads CASRRDRGDTQYF. In DNA form, the CDR3 reads TGCGCCAGCAGACGGGACCGCGGCGATACGCAGTATTTT.

Relative to its sample, this clone is large. The V gene is TRBV6-1, the J gene TRBJ1-3; 7 bases agree with TRBD1. Germline lookup yields CDR1 MNHNS and CDR2 SASEGT. V shed 4 bases, J shed 6 bases, and the junction held 6 bases outside the gene matches. The CDR3 is 14 amino acids. CDR3 DNA sequence: TGTGCCAGCAGTGCCGGGACAGCGGTAAACACCATATATTTT. Encoded protein: CASSAGTAVNTIYF.

The chain recombines TRBV27 with TRBJ1-2; 8 bases map to TRBD1. This CDR3 spans 15 amino acids. From germline, CDR1 is MNHEY and CDR2 SMNVEV (reference sequence). The V gene end was trimmed by 3 bases and the J gene end by 4 bases; junction bases not matched to a gene: 7. The CDR3: CASSFSQGAGYGYTF. CDR3 coding DNA: TGTGCCAGCAGTTTTTCTCAGGGGGCAGGCTATGGCTACACCTTC.

The J gene is TRBJ1-6, the V gene TRBV5-6; D call uncertain. This CDR3 is built from 16 residues. V lost 1 base and J 0 bases, leaving 8 bases between the germline ends. CDR1 SGHDT and CDR2 YYEEEE come from the germline V gene. CDR3 coding DNA: TGTGCCAGCAGCTTGTGGGGTGCCTCCTATAATTCACCCCTCCACTTT. Amino acids: CASSLWGASYNSPLHF.

The chain joins TRBV7-3 to TRBJ2-3, with 8 positions matching TRBD2. Germline CDR1 and CDR2: SGHTA and FQGTGA. CDR3 length: 13 amino acids. After removal of 5 bases from V and 6 bases from J, the junction contained 4 bases not matched to a gene. CDR3 in DNA: TGTGCCAGCAGCAGCGGGAGCGGGGATACGCAGTATTTT. Residues: CASSSGSGDTQYF.

The chain employs TRBV11-1 and TRBJ2-5, with D tentatively TRBD1 (6 bases). This CDR3 has 14 amino acids. V was pared by 2 bases and J by 2 bases, with 9 bases between. CDR1 and CDR2 (germline): SGHAT, FQDESV (reference sequence). In nucleotides, the CDR3 is TGTGCCAGCAGCTTACAGGGGAGACAAGAGACCCAGTACTTC. Protein sequence: CASSLQGRQETQYF.

The chain combines TRBV9 with TRBJ2-7; 7 positions match TRBD1. Germline lookup yields CDR1 SGDLS and CDR2 YYNGEE. Trimming cost V 3 bases and J 2 bases; bases outside gene matches: 2. This CDR3 comprises 13 residues. The CDR3 DNA is TGTGCCAGCAGCGCCGGGACAGCCTACGAGCAGTACTTC. This encodes CASSAGTAYEQYF.

The rearrangement uses TRBV14 and TRBJ2-7; D uncertain. Trimming left V 4 bases short and J 7 bases short, with 8 bases between. Germline CDR1 reads SGHDN; CDR2 reads FVKESK. There are 11 residues in the CDR3. In DNA, the CDR3 is TGTGCCAGCAGCCGCCTGAATGAGCAGTACTTC. It encodes CASSRLNEQYF.

V is TRBV5-4 and J is TRBJ1-1; D gene ambiguous. The V gene's germline CDR1 is SGHNT and CDR2 YYREEE (reference sequence). With 0 bases removed from V and 7 bases from J, the gap between germline ends came to 13 bases. The CDR3 has 14 residues. The CDR3 loop is CASSLVGADLEAFF. CDR3 nucleotides: TGTGCCAGCAGCTTGGTTGGCGCAGATCTTGAAGCTTTCTTT.

This rearrangement joins TRBV6-5 to TRBJ1-2; D unresolved. CDR1 MNHEY and CDR2 SVGAGI come from the germline V gene. V gave up 2 bases and J gave up 7 bases, with 17 bases separating them. CDR3 length equals 15 residues. CDR3 sequence: CASSYDSTTILGYTF. DNA for the CDR3: TGTGCCAGCAGTTACGACTCGACGACTATTCTTGGCTACACCTTC.